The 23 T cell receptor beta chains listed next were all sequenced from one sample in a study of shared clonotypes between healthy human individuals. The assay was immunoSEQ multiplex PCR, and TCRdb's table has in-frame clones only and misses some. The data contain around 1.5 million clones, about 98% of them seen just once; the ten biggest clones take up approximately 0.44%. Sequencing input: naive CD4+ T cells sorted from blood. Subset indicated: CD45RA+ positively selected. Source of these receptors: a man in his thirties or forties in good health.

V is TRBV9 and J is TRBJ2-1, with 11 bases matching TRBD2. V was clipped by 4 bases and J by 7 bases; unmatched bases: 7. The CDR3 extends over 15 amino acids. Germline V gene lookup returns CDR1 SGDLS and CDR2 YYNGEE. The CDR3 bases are TGTGCCAGCAGCATACTAGCGGGAGTTAGGAATGAGCAGTTCTTC. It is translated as CASSILAGVRNEQFF. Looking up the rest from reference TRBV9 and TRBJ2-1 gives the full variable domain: DSGVTQTPKHLITATGQRVTLRCSPRSGDLSVYWYQQSLDQGLQFLIQYYNGEERAKGNILERFSAQQFPDLHSELNLSSLELGDSALYFCASSILAGVRNEQFFGPGTRLTVL.

CDR3 amino acids: CASNYPGDSLSYEQYF. The CDR3 coding sequence is TGTGCCAGCAATTATCCAGGGGACAGCCTCTCCTACGAGCAGTACTTC. V gene TRBV2 combines with J gene TRBJ2-7; 7 bases are a match to TRBD1. From germline, CDR1 is SNHLY and CDR2 FYNNEI. J gave up 0 bases and V 7 bases, and 12 bases lay outside the gene matches. The CDR3 runs to 16 residues.

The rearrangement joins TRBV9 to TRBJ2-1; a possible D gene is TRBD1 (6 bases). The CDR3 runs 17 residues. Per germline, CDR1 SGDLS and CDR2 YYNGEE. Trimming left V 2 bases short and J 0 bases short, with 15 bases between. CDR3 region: CASSVDRFPSSYNEQFF. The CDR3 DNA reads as TGTGCCAGCAGCGTTGACAGGTTTCCAAGCTCCTACAATGAGCAGTTCTTC.

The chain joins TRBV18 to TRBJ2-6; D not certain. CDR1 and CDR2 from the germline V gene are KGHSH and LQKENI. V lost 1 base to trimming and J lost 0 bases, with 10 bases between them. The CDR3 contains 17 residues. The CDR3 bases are TGTGCCAGCTCACCACTTTCTTCGGGCTCTGGGGCCAACGTCCTGACTTTC. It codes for CASSPLSSGSGANVLTF.

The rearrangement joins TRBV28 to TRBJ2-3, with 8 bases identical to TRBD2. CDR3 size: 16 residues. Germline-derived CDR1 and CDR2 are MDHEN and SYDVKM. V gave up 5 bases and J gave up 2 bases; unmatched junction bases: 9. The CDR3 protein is CASSPPGRGDTDTQYF. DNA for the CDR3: TGTGCCAGCAGTCCCCCGGGGCGGGGGGACACAGATACGCAGTATTTT.

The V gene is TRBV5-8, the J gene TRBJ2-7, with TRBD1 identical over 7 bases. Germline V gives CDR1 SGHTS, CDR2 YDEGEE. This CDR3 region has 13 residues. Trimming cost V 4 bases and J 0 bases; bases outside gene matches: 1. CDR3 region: CASSGDSSYEQYF. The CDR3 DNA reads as TGTGCCAGCAGCGGGGACAGCTCCTACGAGCAGTACTTC.

This chain's CDR3 is CATSREQGRPYEQYF. The CDR3 DNA sequence: TGTGCCACCAGCAGAGAACAGGGAAGGCCCTACGAGCAGTACTTC. The J gene is TRBJ2-7, the V gene TRBV15; D is possibly TRBD1 (6 bases). The CDR3 contains 15 residues. V gave up 0 bases and J gave up 2 bases, with 11 bases separating them. Germline values: CDR1 LNHNV, CDR2 YYDKDF (reference sequence).

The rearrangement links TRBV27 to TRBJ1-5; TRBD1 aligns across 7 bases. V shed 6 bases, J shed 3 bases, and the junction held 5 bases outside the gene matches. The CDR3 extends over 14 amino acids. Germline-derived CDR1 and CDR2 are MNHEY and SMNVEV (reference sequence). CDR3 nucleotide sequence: TGTGCCAGCAGCTCGACAGGGAACAATCAGCCCCAGCATTTT. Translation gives CASSSTGNNQPQHF.

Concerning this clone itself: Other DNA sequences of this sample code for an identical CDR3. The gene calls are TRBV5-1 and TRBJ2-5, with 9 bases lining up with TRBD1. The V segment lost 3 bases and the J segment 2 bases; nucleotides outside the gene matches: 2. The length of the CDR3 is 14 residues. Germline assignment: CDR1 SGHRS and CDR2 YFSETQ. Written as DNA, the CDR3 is TGCGCCAGCAGCTCAGGACAGGGGCAAGAGACCCAGTACTTC. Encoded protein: CASSSGQGQETQYF.

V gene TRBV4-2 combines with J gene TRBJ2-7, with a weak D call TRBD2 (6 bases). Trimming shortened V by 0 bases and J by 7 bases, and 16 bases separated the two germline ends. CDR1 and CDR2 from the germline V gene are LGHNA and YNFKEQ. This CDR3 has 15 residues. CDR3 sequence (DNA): TGTGCCAGCAGCCAAGATATGGCTAGCGTAAAGGAGCAGTACTTC. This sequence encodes CASSQDMASVKEQYF.

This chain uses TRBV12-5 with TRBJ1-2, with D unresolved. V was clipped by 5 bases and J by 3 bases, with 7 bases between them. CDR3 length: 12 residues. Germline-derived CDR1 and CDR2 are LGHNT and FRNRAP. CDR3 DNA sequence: TGTGCTAGTGGTCTAAACCACTATGGCTACACCTTC. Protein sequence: CASGLNHYGYTF.

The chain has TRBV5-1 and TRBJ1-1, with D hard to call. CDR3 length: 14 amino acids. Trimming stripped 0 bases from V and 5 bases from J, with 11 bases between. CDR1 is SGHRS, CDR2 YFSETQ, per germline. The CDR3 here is CASSLVGLRTEAFF. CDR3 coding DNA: TGCGCCAGCAGCTTGGTAGGGTTACGGACTGAAGCTTTCTTT. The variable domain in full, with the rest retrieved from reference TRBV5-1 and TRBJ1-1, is KAGVTQTPRYLIKTRGQQVTLSCSPISGHRSVSWYQQTPGQGLQFLFEYFSETQRNKGNFPGRFSGRQFSNSRSEMNVSTLELGDSALYLCASSLVGLRTEAFFGQGTRLTVV.

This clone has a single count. Here the CDR3 reads CSASPGDTQYF. The CDR3 DNA reads TGCAGTGCTAGTCCCGGAGATACGCAGTATTTT. The chain joins TRBV20-1 to TRBJ2-3, with unresolved D. V gave up 3 bases and J gave up 5 bases, with 6 bases separating them. CDR1 DFQATT and CDR2 SNEGSKA come from the germline V gene (reference sequence). The CDR3 covers 11 residues.

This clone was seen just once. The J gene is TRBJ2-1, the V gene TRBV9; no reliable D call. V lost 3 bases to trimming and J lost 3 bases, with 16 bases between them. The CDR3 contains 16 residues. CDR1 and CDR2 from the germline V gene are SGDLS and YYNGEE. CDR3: CASSATVLSSYNEQFF. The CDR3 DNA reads TGTGCCAGCAGCGCGACCGTCTTGAGCAGCTACAATGAGCAGTTCTTC.

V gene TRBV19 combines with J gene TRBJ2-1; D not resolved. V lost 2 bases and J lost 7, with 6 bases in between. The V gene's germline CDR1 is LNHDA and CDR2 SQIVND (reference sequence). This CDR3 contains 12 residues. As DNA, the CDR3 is TGTGCCAGTAGTATACTGAGTAATGAGCAGTTCTTC. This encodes CASSILSNEQFF.

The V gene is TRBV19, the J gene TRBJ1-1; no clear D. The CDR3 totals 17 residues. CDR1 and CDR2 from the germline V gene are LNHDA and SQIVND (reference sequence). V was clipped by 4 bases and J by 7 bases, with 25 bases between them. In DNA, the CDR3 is TGTGCCAGTAGTAGGTTGGTTGCAGCCTCCAGTACTGGTGAAGCTTTCTTT. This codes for CASSRLVAASSTGEAFF. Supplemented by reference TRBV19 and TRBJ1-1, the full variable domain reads DGGITQSPKYLFRKEGQNVTLSCEQNLNHDAMYWYRQDPGQGLRLIYYSQIVNDFQKGDIAEGYSVSREKKESFPLTVTSAQKNPTAFYLCASSRLVAASSTGEAFFGQGTRLTVV.

In DNA, the CDR3 is TGCGCCAGTCGAAACTCGGAGTACAATGAGCAGTTCTTC. Translation: CASRNSEYNEQFF. The chain combines TRBV10-2 with TRBJ2-1; D gene uncertain. The CDR3 loop spans 13 amino acids. V was cut by 9 bases and J by 4 bases, with 13 bases left in between. Germline-derived CDR1 and CDR2 are WSHSY and SAAADI.

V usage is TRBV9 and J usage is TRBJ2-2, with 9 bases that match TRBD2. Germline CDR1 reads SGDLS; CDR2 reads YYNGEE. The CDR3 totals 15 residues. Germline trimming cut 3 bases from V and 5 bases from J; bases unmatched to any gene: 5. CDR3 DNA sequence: TGTGCCAGCAGCGACGCGGGAGGGCGGACCGGGGAGCTGTTTTTT. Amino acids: CASSDAGGRTGELFF.

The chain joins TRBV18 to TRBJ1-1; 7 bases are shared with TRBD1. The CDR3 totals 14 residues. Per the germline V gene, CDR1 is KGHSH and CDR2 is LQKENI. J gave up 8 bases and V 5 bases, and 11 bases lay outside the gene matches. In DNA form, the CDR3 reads TGTGCCAGCTCATTACCTGACAGGGTACGGGAAGCTTTCTTT. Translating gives CASSLPDRVREAFF.

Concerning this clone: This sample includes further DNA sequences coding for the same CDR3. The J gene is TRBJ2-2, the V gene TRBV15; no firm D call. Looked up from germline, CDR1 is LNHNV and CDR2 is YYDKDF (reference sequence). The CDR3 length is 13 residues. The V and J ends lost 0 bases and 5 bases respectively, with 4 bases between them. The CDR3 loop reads CATSRDPTGELFF. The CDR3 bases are TGTGCCACCAGCAGAGATCCTACCGGGGAGCTGTTTTTT. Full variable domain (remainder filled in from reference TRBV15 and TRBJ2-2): DAMVIQNPRYQVTQFGKPVTLSCSQTLNHNVMYWYQQKSSQAPKLLFHYYDKDFNNEADTPDNFQSRRPNTSFCFLDIRSPGLGDTAMYLCATSRDPTGELFFGEGSRLTVL.

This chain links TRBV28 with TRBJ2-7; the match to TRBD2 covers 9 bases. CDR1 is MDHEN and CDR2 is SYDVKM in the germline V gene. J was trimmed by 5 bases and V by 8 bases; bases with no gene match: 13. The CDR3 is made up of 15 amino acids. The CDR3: CASQLLAGVWNEQYF. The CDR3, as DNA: TGTGCCAGCCAACTTTTAGCGGGGGTTTGGAACGAGCAGTACTTC.

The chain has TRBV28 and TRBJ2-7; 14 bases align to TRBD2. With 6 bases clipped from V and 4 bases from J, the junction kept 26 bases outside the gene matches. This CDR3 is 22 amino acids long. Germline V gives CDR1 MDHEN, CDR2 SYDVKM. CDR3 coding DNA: TGTGCCAGCAGCTTCCAACCCTCTCGGGACAGGGGGACTAGCGGGAGTCGGTACGAGCAGTACTTC. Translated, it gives CASSFQPSRDRGTSGSRYEQYF. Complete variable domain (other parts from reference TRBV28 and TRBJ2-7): DVKVTQSSRYLVKRTGEKVFLECVQDMDHENMFWYRQDPGLGLRLIYFSYDVKMKEKGDIPEGYSVSREKKERFSLILESASTNQTSMYLCASSFQPSRDRGTSGSRYEQYFGPGTRLTVT.

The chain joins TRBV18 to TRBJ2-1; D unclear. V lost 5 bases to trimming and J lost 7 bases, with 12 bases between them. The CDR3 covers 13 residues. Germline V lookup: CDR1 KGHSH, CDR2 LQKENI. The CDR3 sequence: CASSNGPQNEQFF. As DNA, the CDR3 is TGTGCCAGCTCAAACGGGCCACAAAATGAGCAGTTCTTC. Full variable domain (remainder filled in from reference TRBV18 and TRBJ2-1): NAGVMQNPRHLVRRRGQEARLRCSPMKGHSHVYWYRQLPEEGLKFMVYLQKENIIDESGMPKERFSAEFPKEGPSILRIQQVVRGDSAAYFCASSNGPQNEQFFGPGTRLTVL.